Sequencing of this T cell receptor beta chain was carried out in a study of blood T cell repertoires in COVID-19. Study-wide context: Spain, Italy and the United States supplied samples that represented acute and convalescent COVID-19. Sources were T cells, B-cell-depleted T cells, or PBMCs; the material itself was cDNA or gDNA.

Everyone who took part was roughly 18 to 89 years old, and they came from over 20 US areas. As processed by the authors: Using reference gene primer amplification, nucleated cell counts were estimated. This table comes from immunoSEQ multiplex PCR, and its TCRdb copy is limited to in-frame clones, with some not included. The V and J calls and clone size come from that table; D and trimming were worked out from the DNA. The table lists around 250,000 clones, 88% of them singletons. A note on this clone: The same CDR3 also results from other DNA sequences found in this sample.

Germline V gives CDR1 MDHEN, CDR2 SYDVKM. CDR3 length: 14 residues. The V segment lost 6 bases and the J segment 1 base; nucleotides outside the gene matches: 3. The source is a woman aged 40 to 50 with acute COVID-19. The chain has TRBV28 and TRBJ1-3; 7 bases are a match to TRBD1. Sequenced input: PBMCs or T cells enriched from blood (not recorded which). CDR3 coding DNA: TGTGCCAGCAGCCTCAGGGGGTCTGGAAACACCATATATTTT. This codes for CASSLRGSGNTIYF.